These 14 T cell receptor beta chains came from one sample sequenced in a study of shared clonotypes between healthy human individuals. Sequencing used immunoSEQ multiplex PCR; TCRdb keeps in-frame clones, though not all of them. The table lists 980,000 or so clones, over 75% of them singletons. Sequenced material: memory CD4+ T cells sorted from blood. The subset is: CD45RA-negative fraction. The receptors were sampled from a man between 18 and 29 years old in good health.

The chain couples TRBV5-8 to TRBJ2-4; 8 bases fit TRBD1. The CDR3 has 16 residues. The V gene's germline CDR1 is SGHTS and CDR2 YDEGEE. The trim removed 2 bases at V and 8 bases at J, leaving 12 bases unmatched. The chain's CDR3 is CASSFPGQVRFDIQYF. CDR3 DNA sequence: TGTGCCAGCAGCTTCCCGGGACAGGTCCGTTTTGACATTCAGTACTTC.

The V and J genes are TRBV18 and TRBJ2-5; D is perhaps TRBD2 (5 bases). Germline CDR1 KGHSH, CDR2 LQKENI. Trimming cost V 6 bases and J 5 bases, with 10 bases left between them. The CDR3 consists of 12 residues. CDR3 amino acids: CASSHSGETQYF. CDR3 DNA: TGTGCCAGCTCGCACTCGGGGGAGACCCAGTACTTC. The full variable domain, rest sourced from reference TRBV18 and TRBJ2-5, is NAGVMQNPRHLVRRRGQEARLRCSPMKGHSHVYWYRQLPEEGLKFMVYLQKENIIDESGMPKERFSAEFPKEGPSILRIQQVVRGDSAAYFCASSHSGETQYFGPGTRLLVL.

The rearrangement joins TRBV11-2 to TRBJ2-7; 7 bases line up with TRBD2. V gave up 6 bases and J gave up 4 bases; unmatched junction bases: 9. Germline V gene lookup returns CDR1 SGHAT and CDR2 FQNNGV. The CDR3 contains 14 residues. CDR3 nucleotides: TGTGCCAGCAGTCGACTAGCATCAGGGTACGAGCAGTACTTC. Residues: CASSRLASGYEQYF.

The chain uses TRBV5-6 and TRBJ1-3, with no clear D. V dropped 4 bases and J dropped 1 base, with 15 bases sitting between them. The CDR3 sequence is 16 residues long. Germline CDR1 and CDR2: SGHDT and YYEEEE. CDR3 protein: CASSDDNLGSGNTIYF. CDR3 coding DNA: TGTGCCAGCAGCGATGACAATCTGGGATCTGGAAACACCATATATTTT.

The V call is TRBV10-1, the J call TRBJ1-1; D not certain. The CDR3 sequence is 13 residues long. Trimming left V 5 bases short and J 2 bases short, with 9 bases between. Germline CDR1 and CDR2: WNHNN and SYGVQD (reference sequence). The CDR3 reads CASSLDTNTEAFF. The CDR3 coding sequence is TGCGCCAGCAGTCTTGACACCAACACTGAAGCTTTCTTT.

The V call is TRBV5-4, the J call TRBJ2-1, with 9 bases matching TRBD2. Unmatched junction bases numbered 15, after V lost 4 bases and J lost 7 bases. CDR1 is SGHNT, CDR2 YYREEE, per germline (reference sequence). The CDR3 totals 17 residues. In nucleotides, the CDR3 is TGTGCCAGCAGCCCTAGTGCGGGAGGGCCCCCGAGGAATGAGCAGTTCTTC. Translating it yields CASSPSAGGPPRNEQFF.

This clone was counted only a few times. V and J are TRBV11-2 and TRBJ2-2; no definite D call. Germline V gene data show CDR1 as SGHAT and CDR2 as FQNNGV. Trimming cost V 4 bases and J 0 bases, with 6 bases left between them. CDR3 length: 14 amino acids. CDR3 amino acids: CASSSGPNTGELFF. The DNA of the CDR3 is TGTGCCAGCAGCTCCGGACCGAACACCGGGGAGCTGTTTTTT.

The rearrangement uses TRBV4-1 and TRBJ2-7, with TRBD2 identical over 10 bases. Losses at the gene ends were 1 base for V and 7 bases for J; bases not matched to a gene: 7. This CDR3 has 15 residues. Looked up from germline, CDR1 is MGHRA and CDR2 is YSYEKL. The CDR3 loop is CASSQGPSGGSEQYF. CDR3 DNA: TGCGCCAGCAGCCAAGGGCCTAGCGGGGGTTCTGAGCAGTACTTC.

J is TRBJ2-1 and V is TRBV7-2; either TRBD1 or TRBD2 may fit D (5 bases each). CDR3 size: 13 residues. The germline CDR1 and CDR2 sequences are SGHTA and FQGNSA. The V and J ends lost 0 bases and 14 bases respectively, with 14 bases between them. CDR3 sequence: CASSLAGTGEEFF. As DNA, the CDR3 is TGTGCCAGCAGCTTAGCAGGGACCGGTGAAGAGTTCTTC.

Points on this clone: The identical CDR3 is also encoded by other nucleotide sequences in the sample. The chain has TRBV18 and TRBJ2-7; 7 bases match TRBD1. The germline V gene has CDR1 KGHSH and CDR2 LQKENI. Trimming cost V 6 bases and J 0 bases; bases outside gene matches: 8. This CDR3 region has 15 residues. The CDR3, as DNA: TGTGCCAGCTCCCTCGGACAGGCCTCCTCCTACGAGCAGTACTTC. This sequence encodes CASSLGQASSYEQYF.

The rearrangement uses TRBV5-1 and TRBJ2-7; the D gene is possibly TRBD1 (6 bases). The CDR3 is made up of 15 amino acids. The V end lost 0 bases, the J end lost 4 bases, and 14 bases lay between the germline ends. CDR1 SGHRS and CDR2 YFSETQ come from the germline V gene. The CDR3 reads CASSLGTVNDYEQYF. The CDR3 bases are TGCGCCAGCAGCTTGGGGACAGTGAATGATTACGAGCAGTACTTC.

The chain uses TRBV12-5 and TRBJ2-7; 9 nucleotides agree with TRBD1. The germline V gene encodes CDR1 LGHNT and CDR2 FRNRAP. Losses at the gene ends were 1 base for V and 2 bases for J; bases not matched to a gene: 3. The CDR3 is 15 amino acids. The CDR3 region has the DNA TGTGCTAGTGGTTTGGCCCGACAGGGGGCCTACGAGCAGTACTTC. It is translated as CASGLARQGAYEQYF.

Comment on this clone: Relative to the germline gene, one junction end is altered; a read error may explain this. This rearrangement joins TRBV7-7 to TRBJ2-5; TRBD2 agrees at 11 bases. This CDR3 has 15 residues. From germline, CDR1 is SSHAT and CDR2 FNYEAQ (reference sequence). This CDR3 reads CASSNLAGGTETQYF. The CDR3 DNA reads as TGTGCTAGCAGCAACCTAGCGGGAGGTACAGAGACCCAGTACTTC.

This rearrangement joins TRBV7-2 to TRBJ1-3; unclear D gene. CDR3 length: 17 amino acids. Germline V gives CDR1 SGHTA, CDR2 FQGNSA. V was shortened by 1 base and J by 4 bases, with 17 bases between the two germline ends. In nucleotides, the CDR3 is TGTGCCAGCAGCTTAGTTTATGATTTTCAGACGGGAAACACCATATATTTT. It specifies CASSLVYDFQTGNTIYF.